This is a list of T cell receptor beta chains from one sample in a study of control samples from healthy donors and cancer patients. Sequenced by immunoSEQ multiplex PCR; TCRdb stores in-frame clones only, minus some. Of 90,000 to 100,000 clones in the sample, about 87% were seen once. The sample was blood. These receptors all stem from a woman in her 70s in good health. Each CDR3 is given with its conserved first and last residue. A D gene is named only where the DNA matches it firmly. Only some rows state a clone size, as once, few, many or a class for expanded clones.

TRBD1	TRBV18	TRBJ1-3	.	TGTGCCAGCTCGTCACCGGGACAGGGAGGAAACACCATATATTTT	CASSSPGQGGNTIYF
.	TRBV5-1	TRBJ1-2	.	TGCGCCAGCAGCCCCAATTGGGGGGCCGACAGCTTTAACTATGGCTACACCTTC	CASSPNWGADSFNYGYTF
.	TRBV18	TRBJ1-4	.	TGTGCCAGCTCACCAAGGATTGGGATTCAGGGTTCTGAGAAACTGTTTTTT	CASSPRIGIQGSEKLFF
TRBD1	TRBV5-1	TRBJ1-6	.	TGCGCCAGCAGTAACGACAGGGCATTCTCACCCCTCCACTTT	CASSNDRAFSPLHF
TRBD1	TRBV7-9	TRBJ2-5	few	TGTGCCAGCAGCCCCAGGGGGCTACGAGAGACCCAGTACTTC	CASSPRGLRETQYF
.	TRBV5-1	TRBJ2-5	.	TGCGCCAGCAGGCAGGCGGCTGTTCAAGAGACCCAGTACTTC	CASRQAAVQETQYF
.	TRBV7-2	TRBJ2-3	.	TGTGCCAGCAGCTTAGTAGGGAGTGGGGGAGATACGCAGTATTTT	CASSLVGSGGDTQYF
.	TRBV19	TRBJ1-5	.	TGTGCCAGTAGTATAGCGGCAGGGAATAGCAATCAGCCCCAGCATTTT	CASSIAAGNSNQPQHF
.	TRBV4-1	TRBJ1-1	few	TGCGCCAGCAGCCGGCCGGGCACTGAAGCTTTCTTT	CASSRPGTEAFF
.	TRBV25-1	TRBJ1-4	.	TGTGCCAGCAGTGTTACGAGTGGCAGGGTAGGCGAAAAACTGTTTTTT	CASSVTSGRVGEKLFF
.	TRBV7-3	TRBJ2-1	.	TGTGCCAGCAGCTTTACGTCCGGGTCTGAGCAGTTCTTC	CASSFTSGSEQFF
.	TRBV5-6	TRBJ2-5	.	TGTGCCAGCAGCTTGGGCCAAGAGACCCAGTACTTC	CASSLGQETQYF
TRBD1	TRBV5-4	TRBJ1-2	.	TGTGCCGGGGGGAGGGGACAGACTCTCTATGGCTACACCTTC	CAGGRGQTLYGYTF
TRBD1	TRBV18	TRBJ2-7	once	TGTGCCAGCTCACCGGAGACAGGGGACTACGAGCAGTACTTC	CASSPETGDYEQYF
.	TRBV27	TRBJ2-7	.	TGTGCCAGCAGTCCCGACAGGATCTACGAGCAGTACTTC	CASSPDRIYEQYF
.	TRBV5-4	TRBJ2-7	.	TGTGCCAGCAGCTTTTCACAAGGGGGTTTCTACGAGCAGTACTTC	CASSFSQGGFYEQYF
TRBD1	TRBV2	TRBJ2-7	.	TGTGCCAGCAGATACGGACAGGGGGCTAGTGAGCAGTACTTC	CASRYGQGASEQYF
.	TRBV7-9	TRBJ2-2	once	TGTGCCAGTACATCGGGAACCGGGGAGCTGTTTTTT	CASTSGTGELFF
.	TRBV14	TRBJ2-3	.	TGTGCCAGCAGCCTCCGGCCGGGGTCAGATACGCAGTATTTT	CASSLRPGSDTQYF
.	TRBV15	TRBJ1-5	.	TGTGCCACCAGCAGGGCAGGGAATAGCAATCAGCCCCAGCATTTT	CATSRAGNSNQPQHF
.	TRBV18	TRBJ2-3	.	TGTGCCAGCTCACCTCCGATGCCCGATACGCAGTATTTT	CASSPPMPDTQYF
.	TRBV25-1	TRBJ1-2	.	TGTGCCAGCAGTGAGATGACAGGCTATGGCTACACCTTC	CASSEMTGYGYTF
.	TRBV7-8	TRBJ2-3	.	TGTGCCAGCAGCTTTCTTCGGACAGATACGCAGTATTTT	CASSFLRTDTQYF
.	TRBV9	TRBJ2-4	.	TGTGCCAGCAGCGTAGGGGGAGAAAACATTCAGTACTTC	CASSVGGENIQYF
.	TRBV7-6	TRBJ1-1	.	TGTGCCAGCAGCTTAGCGAGCGGGGCGAGCACTGAAGCTTTCTTT	CASSLASGASTEAFF
.	TRBV21-1	TRBJ2-4	few	TGTGCCAGCAGCAAAGCGAAAGCAGCCCTTCCGAACATTCAGTACTTC	CASSKAKAALPNIQYF
.	TRBV5-1	TRBJ1-1	.	TGCGCCAGCAGTCTGACAGTGAACACTGAAGCTTTCTTT	CASSLTVNTEAFF
TRBD1	TRBV11-3	TRBJ2-2	.	TGTGCCAGCAGCTTAGACTCCCTGACAGGGAGTACCGGGGAGCTGTTTTTT	CASSLDSLTGSTGELFF
.	TRBV6-5	TRBJ1-2	.	TGTGCCAGCACGCCAGGGCTCAACTATGGCTACACCTTC	CASTPGLNYGYTF
TRBD1	TRBV12-3/TRBV12-4	TRBJ1-2	.	TGTGCCAGCAGCCCTACCGGACAGGGTGGCTACACCTTC	CASSPTGQGGYTF
TRBD1	TRBV30	TRBJ2-3	.	TGTGCCTGGAGTTCCGGGACAGGGGTCGATACGCAGTATTTT	CAWSSGTGVDTQYF
.	TRBV28	TRBJ2-3	.	TGTGCCAGCAGTTCCATGTTGGGGGGAGAAAGATTTAGGAGCACAGATACGCAGTATTTT	CASSSMLGGERFRSTDTQYF
TRBD2	TRBV11-2	TRBJ2-1	.	TGTGCCAGCAGCTTTCAGCGGGACTCTGAGCAGTTCTTC	CASSFQRDSEQFF
.	TRBV6-5	TRBJ1-5	.	TGTGCCAGCAGCCATCAAGGTTTCGGCAATCAGCCCCAGCATTTT	CASSHQGFGNQPQHF
TRBD1	TRBV5-6	TRBJ1-1	.	TGTGCCAGCAGCTTGAGTCCGGCAGGGGGGGCCACTGAAGCTTTCTTT	CASSLSPAGGATEAFF
TRBD1	TRBV4-1	TRBJ2-3	.	TGCGCCAGCAGCCTGCAATGGGGACAGGGGGCCGCAGATACGCAGTATTTT	CASSLQWGQGAADTQYF
TRBD2	TRBV5-1	TRBJ2-5	.	TGCGCCAGCAGCTTGGAGCGGCTGGGACTACCGTCGCGAGAGACCCAGTACTTC	CASSLERLGLPSRETQYF
TRBD2	TRBV5-1	TRBJ2-5	.	TGCGCCAGCAGCTTGGAGCTTAGGCTAGCGGGAGAGACCCAGTACTTC	CASSLELRLAGETQYF
.	TRBV3-1/TRBV3-2	TRBJ2-7	.	TGTGCCAGCAGCCCCAGTAGCCCCGCCGAGCAGTACTTC	CASSPSSPAEQYF
.	TRBV5-6	TRBJ2-7	.	TGTGCCAGCAGCTTGCGAGGCGGGACGACATACGAGCAGTACTTC	CASSLRGGTTYEQYF
.	TRBV7-2	TRBJ1-5	.	TGTGCCAGCAGCTTAGGGCAGTATCAGCCCCAGCATTTT	CASSLGQYQPQHF